Listed below are T cell receptor beta chains from one sample, sequenced in a study of CD8+CD57+ T cells in acquired aplastic anemia. TCRdb re-derived calls from the reads in MiXCR, one entry per CDR3 protein. The table records approximately 170,000 distinct CDR3 sequences, roughly 45% of them present only once. The sequenced sample was sorted CD4+, CD8+, or CD8+CD57+ T cells (not recorded which) from PBMCs. These receptors all stem from a human donor with aplastic anemia. Both conserved end residues are part of each CDR3. D genes are given only for firm matches. Some rows mark clone size as missing; the rest say once, few, many or name a class of expanded clone.

V,J,D,size,DNA,CDR3
TRBV20-1,TRBJ1-5,-,many,TGCAGTGCGCTAGACGGGCCAGGAGCTCAGCCCCAGCATTTT,CSALDGPGAQPQHF
TRBV5-1,TRBJ1-2,TRBD1,many,TGCGCCAGCAGCTTGGGACAGGGAGATAGGGGCTACACCTTC,CASSLGQGDRGYTF
TRBV20-1,TRBJ2-3,TRBD2,-,TGCAGTGCCGGGGACTATTACACAGATACGCAGTATTTT,CSAGDYYTDTQYF
TRBV5-4,TRBJ1-3,-,-,TGTGCCAGCAGTAAGGGGATTGACTCTGGAAACACCATATATTTT,CASSKGIDSGNTIYF
TRBV11-3,TRBJ1-2,TRBD1,many,TGTGCCAGCAGCTCCCTTGGACAGGGGGACTATGGCTACACCTTC,CASSSLGQGDYGYTF
TRBV12-3/TRBV12-4,TRBJ1-5,-,many,TGTGCCAGCACCGGACGGATGAATCAGCCCCAGCATTTT,CASTGRMNQPQHF
TRBV10-1,TRBJ1-5,-,-,TGCGCCAGCAGTGAGTCAGGGTATCAGCCCCAGCATTTT,CASSESGYQPQHF
TRBV20-1,TRBJ1-2,TRBD1,many,TGCAGTGCTTCTCCGGGACAGGTGTCGATACGCTACACCTTC,CSASPGQVSIRYTF
TRBV3-1,TRBJ2-6,-,many,TGTGCCAGCAGCCAAGAGGGGTTTGGGGCCAACGTCCTGACTTTC,CASSQEGFGANVLTF
TRBV7-9,TRBJ2-1,TRBD2,few,TGTGCCAGCAGCTTAGGGGAGGGGCGGGAGGGCCCACGGCAGTTCTTC,CASSLGEGREGPRQFF
TRBV15,TRBJ1-1,-,-,TGTGCCACCAGCAGAGGTGTGAGCCCTGAAGCTTTCTTT,CATSRGVSPEAFF
TRBV11-1,TRBJ2-7,-,once,TGTGCCAGCAGCCATTCCGAGGCAAGACTAGTTCACGAGCAGTACTTC,CASSHSEARLVHEQYF
TRBV19,TRBJ2-7,-,many,TGTGCCAGTAATACACCGACGCCGCCGGAGTACTTC,CASNTPTPPEYF
TRBV29-1,TRBJ1-2,-,once,TGCAGCCATGCCGACAGGTCCTATGGCTACACCTTC,CSHADRSYGYTF
TRBV15,TRBJ2-1,TRBD2,many,TGTGCCACCAGCAGGAAAGCGGGAGGGGACAATGAGCAGTTCTTC,CATSRKAGGDNEQFF